The rows below give T cell receptor beta chains drawn from one sample of a study of cytomegalovirus exposure and HLA in healthy donors. Here immunoSEQ multiplex PCR was the method, and the copy in TCRdb shows in-frame clones only, minus some. The sample includes some 110,000 clones, approximately 72% of them seen just once. The material sequenced was PBMCs. These receptors all stem from a man younger than 30 in good health and CMV-seronegative. Each CDR3 is given with its conserved first and last residue. The D gene is left open where the match is weak. For some rows the clone size is stated as once, few or many, or as a class when expanded; others skip it.

d_gene | abundance | j_gene | v_gene | CDR3aa | CDR3nt
TRBD2 | few | TRBJ2-2 | TRBV7-8 | CASRLAGNTGELFF | TGTGCCAGCCGACTAGCGGGGAACACCGGGGAGCTGTTTTTT
- | - | TRBJ1-1 | TRBV6-6 | CASSWAGGTEAFF | TGTGCCAGCAGTTGGGCGGGGGGGACTGAAGCTTTCTTT
- | few | TRBJ2-6 | TRBV5-1 | CASSLVTGTHISGANVLTF | TGCGCCAGCAGCTTGGTAACTGGGACACATATCTCTGGGGCCAACGTCCTGACTTTC
- | - | TRBJ2-7 | TRBV5-1 | CASSPSYGPYEQYF | TGCGCCAGCAGCCCCTCCTATGGGCCCTACGAGCAGTACTTC
TRBD1 | few | TRBJ2-5 | TRBV18 | CASSPPFDRVEETQYF | TGTGCCAGCTCACCACCGTTTGACAGGGTGGAAGAGACCCAGTACTTC
- | - | TRBJ2-5 | TRBV5-6 | CASMMGARDGETQYF | TGTGCCAGCATGATGGGGGCCAGGGACGGGGAGACCCAGTACTTC
- | once | TRBJ2-1 | TRBV28 | CASTKEISSYNEQFF | TGTGCCAGCACCAAGGAGATTAGCTCCTACAATGAGCAGTTCTTC
TRBD1 | - | TRBJ2-5 | TRBV25-1 | CASSRGQGFSETQYF | TGTGCCAGCAGTAGGGGACAGGGTTTTTCAGAGACCCAGTACTTC
TRBD1 | - | TRBJ1-2 | TRBV6-1 | CASSEATGGHGYTF | TGTGCCAGCAGTGAAGCTACAGGGGGCCATGGCTACACCTTC
TRBD1 | few | TRBJ2-7 | TRBV28 | CAVTGTGGGYEQYF | TGTGCCGTCACCGGGACAGGGGGAGGCTACGAGCAGTACTTC
TRBD1 | - | TRBJ2-2 | TRBV28 | CASRSTGVGTGELFF | TGTGCCAGCAGATCAACAGGGGTTGGCACCGGGGAGCTGTTTTTT
- | - | TRBJ2-7 | TRBV7-8 | CASSLAARRGEQYF | TGTGCCAGCAGCTTGGCAGCCCGGCGGGGCGAGCAGTACTTC
TRBD1 | - | TRBJ1-5 | TRBV28 | CASSLTGTGGNQPQHF | TGTGCCAGCAGTTTAACCGGGACAGGGGGAAATCAGCCCCAGCATTTT
- | - | TRBJ2-1 | TRBV5-1 | CASSMDIFREQFF | TGCGCCAGCAGCATGGACATCTTCCGTGAGCAGTTCTTC
- | few | TRBJ2-7 | TRBV28 | CASSFISLYEQYF | TGTGCCAGCAGTTTTATCAGTTTATACGAGCAGTACTTC
- | - | TRBJ1-5 | TRBV19 | CATRIQGLDNQPQHF | TGTGCCACCCGGATACAGGGTCTCGACAATCAGCCCCAGCATTTT
- | - | TRBJ1-5 | TRBV19 | CASTPRGYSNQPQHF | TGTGCCAGTACCCCTCGGGGTTATAGCAATCAGCCCCAGCATTTT
TRBD1 | - | TRBJ1-2 | TRBV7-2 | CASSHQTGRDGYTF | TGTGCCAGCAGCCATCAGACAGGGAGAGATGGCTACACCTTC
- | - | TRBJ1-1 | TRBV5-8 | CASSFDRNTEAFF | TGTGCCAGCAGCTTTGACAGGAACACTGAAGCTTTCTTT
- | few | TRBJ2-1 | TRBV7-2 | CASSLGGPLMGNEQFF | TGTGCCAGCAGCTTAGGCGGCCCCCTCATGGGCAATGAGCAGTTCTTC
TRBD1 | - | TRBJ1-4 | TRBV5-1 | CASSVDRGLTNEKLFF | TGCGCCAGCAGCGTTGACAGGGGATTAACTAATGAAAAACTGTTTTTT
TRBD1 | few | TRBJ1-2 | TRBV4-1 | CASSQVGQEISGYTF | TGCGCCAGCAGCCAAGTGGGACAGGAGATCTCTGGCTACACCTTC
TRBD1 | once | TRBJ2-7 | TRBV4-2 | CASSLPGTDYEQYF | TGTGCCAGCAGCCTCCCCGGGACAGACTACGAGCAGTACTTC
- | - | TRBJ1-1 | TRBV29-1 | CSVEDSRTEAFF | TGCAGCGTTGAAGATTCCCGCACTGAAGCTTTCTTT
TRBD1 | - | TRBJ1-5 | TRBV5-8 | CASSLGGQGAARPQHF | TGTGCCAGCAGCTTGGGCGGACAGGGGGCCGCCCGGCCCCAGCATTTT
TRBD2 | - | TRBJ2-1 | TRBV7-8 | CASSFLAGGRNEQFF | TGTGCCAGCAGCTTCTTAGCGGGAGGGCGGAATGAGCAGTTCTTC
TRBD2 | - | TRBJ2-1 | TRBV6-5 | CASRGEGPYNEQFF | TGTGCCAGCAGGGGGGAGGGCCCCTACAATGAGCAGTTCTTC
- | - | TRBJ1-2 | TRBV5-1 | CASSLSTERNYGYTF | TGCGCCAGCAGCTTGTCGACTGAGAGGAACTATGGCTACACCTTC
TRBD1 | few | TRBJ1-1 | TRBV4-3 | CASSQGKQGARIFTEAFF | TGCGCCAGCAGCCAAGGTAAACAGGGGGCGAGGATTTTCACTGAAGCTTTCTTT